This is a list of T cell receptor beta chains from one sample in a study of early T cells in non-severe SARS-CoV-2 infection. TCRdb called the 5' RACE reads again in MiXCR, with one record for every CDR3 protein. The table has some 67,000 distinct CDR3 sequences, roughly 13% seen once. Sequencing was done on a sample of whole blood. The receptors come from an adult who was a healthcare worker with PCR-confirmed SARS-CoV-2 infection or an uninfected control (not recorded which). Both conserved end residues are part of each CDR3. D genes are given only for firm matches. Expanded clones are given a class, and other clones once, few, many or no size at all.

abundance	v_gene	j_gene	d_gene	CDR3nt	CDR3aa
.	TRBV7-3	TRBJ2-1	.	TGTGCCAGCAGCTTAATCCCCGCCGATCAGGCGCCCAGCGAGCAGTTCTTC	CASSLIPADQAPSEQFF
many	TRBV7-9	TRBJ2-3	.	TGTGCCAGCAGCCCCCCCGGAATAAGCACAGATACGCAGTATTTT	CASSPPGISTDTQYF
.	TRBV7-2	TRBJ2-5	TRBD2	TGTGCCAGCAGCTTATACCTAGCGGCCTCCCAAGAGACCCAGTACTTC	CASSLYLAASQETQYF
few	TRBV20-1	TRBJ2-5	.	TGCAGTGCAGGAGGTCGGACATCCCAAGAGACCCAGTACTTC	CSAGGRTSQETQYF
many	TRBV18	TRBJ2-7	.	TGTGCCAGCTCACCACGGGCCGTGGCAGGCGGATCCTACGAGCAGTACTTC	CASSPRAVAGGSYEQYF
.	TRBV20-1	TRBJ2-1	.	TGCAGTGCTATGAGGACCCATACGATCAATGAGCAGTTCTTC	CSAMRTHTINEQFF
many	TRBV25-1	TRBJ2-3	.	TGTGCCAGCAGTAGGAGGAGCACAGATACGCAGTATTTT	CASSRRSTDTQYF
many	TRBV10-3	TRBJ2-3	.	TGTGCCATCAGTGAGAGTAGACCGACGCAGTATTTT	CAISESRPTQYF
many	TRBV10-3	TRBJ1-6	TRBD1	TGTGCCATCAGATTGGACAGGGGCCATTCACCCCTCCACTTT	CAIRLDRGHSPLHF
few	TRBV20-1	TRBJ2-7	.	TGCAGTGCTACCCCCCTCTCTCTTATATACGAGCAGTACTTC	CSATPLSLIYEQYF
many	TRBV6-2/TRBV6-3	TRBJ2-1	TRBD2	TGTGCCAGCAGTTACTCCGCCGGGAGGGGGGGAAGTGAGCAGTTCTTC	CASSYSAGRGGSEQFF
.	TRBV4-1	TRBJ2-3	.	TGCGCCAGCAGCCAAGCCAGGGCCAGCACAGATACGCAGTATTTT	CASSQARASTDTQYF
.	TRBV7-8	TRBJ2-7	TRBD2	TGTGCCAGCAGCCAGACTAGCGGGAGTGCCTACGAGCAGTACTTC	CASSQTSGSAYEQYF
.	TRBV6-1	TRBJ2-4	.	TGTGCCAGCAGTGAGTGGGGGGAAGCCAAAAACATTCAGTACTTC	CASSEWGEAKNIQYF
many	TRBV20-1	TRBJ2-7	.	TGCAGTGCTAGTAGACAGTCCTACGAGCAGTACTTC	CSASRQSYEQYF
few	TRBV20-1	TRBJ1-6	.	TGCAGTGCTGGACGATTTGACAGGCGCAATTCACCCCTCCACTTT	CSAGRFDRRNSPLHF
few	TRBV7-9	TRBJ2-4	.	TGTGCCAGCAGCTTAGAACTGTACCCAAGCCCTCAGTACTTC	CASSLELYPSPQYF
.	TRBV28	TRBJ2-7	.	TGTGCCAGCAGTTTACAGAAATACGAGCAGTACTTC	CASSLQKYEQYF
few	TRBV28	TRBJ1-2	.	TGTGCCAGCAGTATCCCCCGGGGGCGTGAAGGTGGCTACACCTTC	CASSIPRGREGGYTF
few	TRBV27	TRBJ2-2	.	TGTGCCAGCAGACCTAAGGACAAGGTCACCGGGGAGCTGTTTTTT	CASRPKDKVTGELFF
.	TRBV5-1	TRBJ2-1	.	TGCGCCAGCAGCTTGGACAGGGCGAATGAGCAGTTCTTC	CASSLDRANEQFF
.	TRBV15	TRBJ1-5	TRBD1	TGTGCCACCAGCAGACTACCAGGACAGGGAAATCAGCCCCAGCATTTT	CATSRLPGQGNQPQHF
once	TRBV6-6	TRBJ1-4	.	TGTGCCAGCAGTTCTGGAAAACTGTTTTTT	CASSSGKLFF
few	TRBV19	TRBJ1-6	.	TGTGCCAGTAGTATCCCTCAACCCTCGGCCCTCCACTTT	CASSIPQPSALHF
many	TRBV7-3	TRBJ2-2	TRBD2	TGTGCCAGCAGCCCAAGACCGCTAGCGGGGGGGCCAATGGCTACCGGGGAGCTGTTTTTT	CASSPRPLAGGPMATGELFF
few	TRBV27	TRBJ1-1	TRBD1	TGTGCCAGCAGCAACAGGGGCGCTGAAGCTTTCTTT	CASSNRGAEAFF
few	TRBV12-3/TRBV12-4	TRBJ2-2	TRBD2	TGTGCCAGCAGTCCCCGGGGGGGCGGGGAGCTGTTTTTT	CASSPRGGGELFF